This is a list of T cell receptor beta chains from one sample in a study of human T cells and chemical hapten exposure. Via MiXCR, TCRdb re-called the RACE reads, giving one row per CDR3 protein. Seen here are about 89,000 distinct CDR3 sequences, about 11% observed once, and the top ten hold less than 2.5%. Sequenced material: whole blood, taken in connection with sensitization to the hapten diphenylcyclopropenone (DPC). The receptors here all came from a man between 40 and 49 years old with alopecia areata. Some clones in this sample may be carry-over from other donors' samples. Both conserved end residues are part of each CDR3. The order of the fields is CDR3 protein, CDR3 DNA, V gene, J gene, clone size, D gene, CDR3 length. A D gene is named only where the DNA matches it firmly. Only part of the rows carry a size: once, few, many, or a class if the clone is expanded.

CASSVPAGGHSNNEQFF	TGTGCCAGCAGCGTCCCAGCGGGAGGGCACAGTAACAATGAGCAGTTCTTC	TRBV9	TRBJ2-1	few	TRBD2	17
CASSQTFQRNTEAFF	TGTGCCAGCAGCCAGACGTTTCAGAGGAACACTGAAGCTTTCTTT	TRBV7-2	TRBJ1-1	many	-	15
CSAPDRDYEQYF	TGCAGTGCTCCTGACAGGGACTACGAGCAGTACTTC	TRBV20-1	TRBJ2-7	many	TRBD1	12
CASSLWPKGAQQYF	TGTGCCAGCAGTTTATGGCCGAAAGGGGCCCAGCAGTATTTT	TRBV12-3/TRBV12-4	TRBJ2-3	few	-	14
CASSPPGQGTNYGYTF	TGTGCCAGCTCACCCCCGGGACAGGGTACTAACTATGGCTACACCTTC	TRBV18	TRBJ1-2	many	TRBD1	16
CASSSIGRALKTDTQYF	TGTGCCAGCAGCTCTATCGGACGCGCCCTCAAGACAGATACGCAGTATTTT	TRBV12-3/TRBV12-4	TRBJ2-3	-	-	17
CASSLEAGKTGELFF	TGTGCCAGCAGTTTAGAAGCGGGAAAGACCGGGGAGCTGTTTTTT	TRBV12-3/TRBV12-4	TRBJ2-2	few	TRBD2	15
CASSPRQGANEQFF	TGTGCCAGCAGCCCCCGACAGGGGGCGAATGAGCAGTTCTTC	TRBV7-6	TRBJ2-1	few	TRBD1	14
CASSYLTSGRPDTQYF	TGTGCCAGCAGTTACTTGACTAGCGGGAGACCAGATACGCAGTATTTT	TRBV6-2/TRBV6-3	TRBJ2-3	few	TRBD2	16
CASSRRDSAALTQYF	TGTGCCAGCAGCCGCCGGGACAGCGCCGCTTTGACCCAGTACTTC	TRBV12-3/TRBV12-4	TRBJ2-5	few	TRBD1	15
CASSSGPGDEQFF	TGTGCCAGCAGCTCAGGGCCGGGCGATGAGCAGTTCTTC	TRBV13	TRBJ2-1	-	-	13
CAINDKPTTNTGELFF	TGTGCCATCAATGATAAACCGACTACTAACACCGGGGAGCTGTTTTTT	TRBV10-3	TRBJ2-2	-	-	16
CASSYLMGTGEAFF	TGTGCCAGCAGTTATCTTATGGGGACTGGTGAAGCTTTCTTT	TRBV6-5	TRBJ1-1	-	-	14
CASSRTTGGSYEQYF	TGTGCCAGCAGTCGAACAACAGGGGGTTCCTACGAGCAGTACTTC	TRBV12-3/TRBV12-4	TRBJ2-7	-	TRBD1	15